Presented here are 14 T cell receptor beta chains from one specimen sequenced in a study of blood T cells in healthy people across ages. With a J-beta primer mix and a sample-barcoded 5' primer, a second PCR ran about 7 to 11 cycles. Via MiXCR, TCRdb re-called the 5' RACE reads, giving one row per CDR3 protein. This sample has about 1.8 million distinct CDR3 sequences, with roughly 49% found just once. The sample was blood. The origin of the receptors is a woman in her thirties or forties in good health.

Of note for this clonotype: Given a much more abundant clone one base away, this may be a read error. The gene calls are TRBV7-8 and TRBJ1-2; the D is unclear. The length of the CDR3 is 13 residues. V was trimmed by 1 base and J by 1 base, leaving 4 bases between them. Germline V lookup: CDR1 SGHVS, CDR2 FQNEAQ. This CDR3 is CASSLVYNYGYTF. Written as DNA, the CDR3 is TGTGCCAGCAGCTTAGTGTATAACTATGGCTACACCTTC.

The rearrangement uses TRBV28 and TRBJ2-5, with 8 bases lining up with TRBD1. Trimming cost V 4 bases and J 4 bases; bases outside gene matches: 5. There are 14 residues in the CDR3. Germline V gene lookup returns CDR1 MDHEN and CDR2 SYDVKM. This chain's CDR3 is CASSYRDRRETQYF. For the CDR3, the DNA is TGTGCCAGCAGTTACCGGGACAGGAGAGAGACCCAGTACTTC. The full variable domain, its missing parts supplied by reference TRBV28 and TRBJ2-5, is DVKVTQSSRYLVKRTGEKVFLECVQDMDHENMFWYRQDPGLGLRLIYFSYDVKMKEKGDIPEGYSVSREKKERFSLILESASTNQTSMYLCASSYRDRRETQYFGPGTRLLVL.

The CDR3 coding sequence is TGTGCCAGCAGTCCTACAGGGGCGGTGGGTGGCTACACCTTC. The encoded protein is CASSPTGAVGGYTF. The rearrangement uses TRBV12-3 or TRBV12-4 and TRBJ1-2; 7 bases line up with TRBD1. The CDR3 has 14 amino acids. V was clipped by 5 bases and J by 7 bases; unmatched bases: 10.

As to this clonotype: The junction shows a germline mismatch at one end, possibly a read error. This chain connects TRBV10-3 to TRBJ2-3; a possible D gene is TRBD2 (5 bases). Germline V gene sequence: CDR1 ENHRY, CDR2 SYGVKD. The CDR3 totals 16 residues. The CDR3 spells CAISVVGRASTDAQYF. CDR3 nucleotides: TGTGCCATCAGTGTGGTCGGGCGAGCTAGCACAGATGCGCAGTATTTT.

There are a few counts of this clonotype. The CDR3 region has the DNA TGTGCCAGCAGCCGACAGGGGGGTAGCACAGATACGCAGTATTTT. It translates to CASSRQGGSTDTQYF. The rearrangement links TRBV7-2 to TRBJ2-3; 9 nucleotides match TRBD1. Germline CDR1 and CDR2: SGHTA and FQGNSA. J lost 0 bases, V lost 5 bases, and 3 bases had no gene match. The CDR3 length is 15 residues.

This clonotype was seen a handful of times. V and J are TRBV28 and TRBJ1-6; D gene unclear. The germline V gene encodes CDR1 MDHEN and CDR2 SYDVKM. Trimming removed 5 bases from V and 1 base from J, with 12 bases in between. This CDR3 is 16 amino acids long. DNA for the CDR3: TGTGCCAGCAGTCCCGACCGAAGGTCCTATAATTCACCCCTCCACTTT. The encoded protein is CASSPDRRSYNSPLHF.

This clonotype showed up just once. The V gene is TRBV12-3 or TRBV12-4, the J gene TRBJ2-7; D not resolved. V was clipped by 6 bases and J by 5 bases, with 17 bases between them. The CDR3 extends over 14 amino acids. For the CDR3, the DNA is TGTGCCAGCAGGCACCGGGCCGCCGCCCACGAGCAGTACTTC. As protein: CASRHRAAAHEQYF.

This chain uses TRBV20-1 with TRBJ2-1, with D perhaps matching TRBD1 (6 bases). V lost 4 bases and J lost 5, with 12 bases in between. Germline V gives CDR1 DFQATT, CDR2 SNEGSKA (reference sequence). This CDR3 spans 13 amino acids. The chain's CDR3 is CSATRGTHNEQFF. CDR3 in DNA: TGCAGTGCTACTAGGGGGACCCACAATGAGCAGTTCTTC.

Note on this clonotype: A junction boundary mismatches the germline segment, possibly from a read error. This chain links TRBV28 with TRBJ2-5, with D perhaps given as TRBD1 or TRBD2 (5 bases each). The CDR3 consists of 16 residues. Germline V gene data show CDR1 as MDHEN and CDR2 as SYDVKM. CDR3 bases: TGTGCCAGCAGTTCGCGAGGGGTGGGCCAGCAAGAGACCCAGTCCTTC. This encodes CASSSRGVGQQETQSF.

The chain uses TRBV6-1 and TRBJ2-1; D is unclear. The ends were cut back, 1 base at V and 9 bases at J, with 10 bases in the middle. The CDR3 loop spans 13 amino acids. Germline CDR1 reads MNHNS; CDR2 reads SASEGT. The CDR3, as DNA: TGTGCCAGCAGTGAAGGTTCCCGTATTGAGCAGTTCTTC. This sequence encodes CASSEGSRIEQFF.

The chain links TRBV9 to TRBJ2-3; 9 bases map to TRBD2. The CDR3 covers 16 residues. The germline gives CDR1 SGDLS, CDR2 YYNGEE. After removal of 4 bases from V and 6 bases from J, the junction contained 12 bases not matched to a gene. The CDR3 is CASSPGPGLAGDTQYF. DNA for the CDR3: TGTGCCAGCAGCCCAGGGCCGGGACTAGCAGGTGATACGCAGTATTTT.

The chain links TRBV18 to TRBJ2-6, with unresolved D. The germline V gene has CDR1 KGHSH and CDR2 LQKENI. This CDR3 has 19 amino acids. Between the trimmed V and J ends, which lost 6 bases and 0 bases, there was a span of 21 bases. CDR3 in amino acids: CASSSLDVGRDSGANVLTF. As DNA, the CDR3 is TGTGCCAGCTCCTCCCTGGACGTCGGAAGAGACTCTGGGGCCAACGTCCTGACTTTC.

The rearrangement links TRBV18 to TRBJ2-1; D is ambiguous. The V gene's germline CDR1 is KGHSH and CDR2 LQKENI. The CDR3 runs 15 residues. Trimming stripped 3 bases from V and 3 bases from J, with 12 bases between. CDR3 sequence: CASSPAAIDYNEQFF. CDR3 nucleotide sequence: TGTGCCAGCTCACCGGCGGCGATAGACTACAATGAGCAGTTCTTC.

This clonotype was seen a single time. This chain uses TRBV25-1 with TRBJ2-3, with D maybe TRBD2 (5 bases). Per germline, CDR1 MGHDK and CDR2 SYGVNS. CDR3 length: 14 residues. V dropped 3 bases and J dropped 6 bases, with 13 bases sitting between them. Here the CDR3 reads CASSELASGDTQYF. In nucleotides, the CDR3 is TGTGCCAGCAGTGAGCTCGCATCGGGGGATACGCAGTATTTT. The full variable domain, its missing parts supplied by reference TRBV25-1 and TRBJ2-3, is EADIYQTPRYLVIGTGKKITLECSQTMGHDKMYWYQQDPGMELHLIHYSYGVNSTEKGDLSSESTVSRIRTEHFPLTLESARPSHTSQYLCASSELASGDTQYFGPGTRLTVL.